Listed below are T cell receptor beta chains from one sample, sequenced in a study of blood T cell repertoires in COVID-19. The repertoire was sequenced with immunoSEQ multiplex PCR; TCRdb's copy has only in-frame clones and lacks some. The sample has about 270,000 clones; roughly 80% are singletons. The sequencing input was peripheral blood. All receptors derive from a woman in her forties or fifties with active or convalescent COVID-19. Each CDR3 is given with its conserved first and last residue. D genes are given only for firm matches. Clone size appears in some rows only: once, few, many, or a class for an expanded clone.

clone_size: -
v_call: TRBV12-3/TRBV12-4
d_call: TRBD2
j_call: TRBJ2-7
cdr3_length: 13
cdr3_aa: CASSTSGSYEQYF
cdr3_nt: TGTGCCAGCAGTACTAGCGGGAGTTACGAGCAGTACTTC

clone_size: -
v_call: TRBV3-1/TRBV3-2
d_call: TRBD2
j_call: TRBJ2-5
cdr3_length: 16
cdr3_aa: CASSQDLRGGLAAQYF
cdr3_nt: TGTGCCAGCAGCCAAGATCTTAGAGGGGGACTAGCAGCGCAGTACTTC

clone_size: -
v_call: TRBV7-8
d_call: -
j_call: TRBJ1-5
cdr3_length: 15
cdr3_aa: CASSASGQGLQPQHF
cdr3_nt: TGTGCCAGCAGCGCCTCCGGCCAGGGGCTTCAGCCCCAGCATTTT

clone_size: few
v_call: TRBV6-5
d_call: -
j_call: TRBJ2-2
cdr3_length: 13
cdr3_aa: CASTALWTGELFF
cdr3_nt: TGTGCCAGCACTGCCCTATGGACCGGGGAGCTGTTTTTT

clone_size: -
v_call: TRBV5-6
d_call: TRBD1
j_call: TRBJ2-1
cdr3_length: 15
cdr3_aa: CASSWRGTGHNEQFF
cdr3_nt: TGTGCCAGCAGCTGGAGGGGGACAGGTCACAATGAGCAGTTCTTC

clone_size: -
v_call: TRBV19
d_call: TRBD1
j_call: TRBJ1-5
cdr3_length: 16
cdr3_aa: CASSKPWTGIYQPQHF
cdr3_nt: TGTGCCAGTAGTAAACCTTGGACAGGGATCTATCAGCCCCAGCATTTT

clone_size: -
v_call: TRBV19
d_call: TRBD1
j_call: TRBJ1-4
cdr3_length: 11
cdr3_aa: CASSFGQGMFF
cdr3_nt: TGTGCCAGTAGTTTTGGACAGGGCATGTTTTTT

clone_size: -
v_call: TRBV5-4
d_call: -
j_call: TRBJ2-5
cdr3_length: 14
cdr3_aa: CASSLDSDQETQYF
cdr3_nt: TGTGCCAGCAGCTTGGACTCCGACCAAGAGACCCAGTACTTC

clone_size: -
v_call: TRBV4-1
d_call: -
j_call: TRBJ2-4
cdr3_length: 14
cdr3_aa: CASSQANRKNIQYF
cdr3_nt: TGCGCCAGCAGCCAAGCCAACAGAAAAAACATTCAGTACTTC

clone_size: -
v_call: TRBV5-6
d_call: -
j_call: TRBJ2-5
cdr3_length: 16
cdr3_aa: CASSLLLGQLEETQYF
cdr3_nt: TGTGCCAGCAGCTTGCTCTTGGGGCAGCTCGAAGAGACCCAGTACTTC

clone_size: -
v_call: TRBV18
d_call: -
j_call: TRBJ1-3
cdr3_length: 15
cdr3_aa: CASSPLGAYGNTIYF
cdr3_nt: TGTGCCAGCTCACCACTGGGGGCGTACGGAAACACCATATATTTT

clone_size: few
v_call: TRBV7-2
d_call: -
j_call: TRBJ1-5
cdr3_length: 15
cdr3_aa: CASSSLQGPDQPQHF
cdr3_nt: TGTGCCAGCAGCTCGTTACAGGGTCCAGATCAGCCCCAGCATTTT

clone_size: -
v_call: TRBV28
d_call: -
j_call: TRBJ2-7
cdr3_length: 12
cdr3_aa: CASSFELYEQYF
cdr3_nt: TGTGCCAGCAGTTTTGAGCTCTACGAGCAGTACTTC

clone_size: -
v_call: TRBV27
d_call: TRBD1
j_call: TRBJ2-5
cdr3_length: 15
cdr3_aa: CASSLSRTGQETQYF
cdr3_nt: TGTGCCAGCAGTTTATCGCGGACAGGTCAAGAGACCCAGTACTTC

clone_size: -
v_call: TRBV29-1
d_call: TRBD2
j_call: TRBJ2-7
cdr3_length: 14
cdr3_aa: CSVNGGERGYEQYF
cdr3_nt: TGCAGCGTTAACGGGGGGGAGAGAGGTTACGAGCAGTACTTC

clone_size: -
v_call: TRBV7-2
d_call: -
j_call: TRBJ2-1
cdr3_length: 12
cdr3_aa: CASSPDWGEQFF
cdr3_nt: TGTGCCAGCAGCCCGGACTGGGGAGAGCAGTTCTTC

clone_size: -
v_call: TRBV27
d_call: -
j_call: TRBJ1-6
cdr3_length: 14
cdr3_aa: CASSSVNYNSPLHF
cdr3_nt: TGTGCCAGCAGTTCTGTAAACTATAATTCACCCCTCCACTTT

clone_size: -
v_call: TRBV18
d_call: -
j_call: TRBJ1-6
cdr3_length: 13
cdr3_aa: CASSRETGLPLHF
cdr3_nt: TGTGCCAGCTCACGGGAGACAGGCCTACCCCTCCACTTT

clone_size: -
v_call: TRBV9
d_call: TRBD1
j_call: TRBJ2-1
cdr3_length: 16
cdr3_aa: CASSPDPRGLDNEQFF
cdr3_nt: TGTGCCAGCAGCCCCGACCCCAGGGGGCTGGACAATGAGCAGTTCTTC

clone_size: few
v_call: TRBV5-6
d_call: -
j_call: TRBJ2-2
cdr3_length: 14
cdr3_aa: CASSLGGITGELFF
cdr3_nt: TGTGCCAGCAGCTTGGGGGGCATCACCGGGGAGCTGTTTTTT

clone_size: few
v_call: TRBV25-1
d_call: -
j_call: TRBJ1-1
cdr3_length: 14
cdr3_aa: CASSVDGGNTEAFF
cdr3_nt: TGTGCCAGCAGTGTTGACGGGGGGAACACTGAAGCTTTCTTT

clone_size: -
v_call: TRBV18
d_call: -
j_call: TRBJ1-1
cdr3_length: 13
cdr3_aa: CASSPHTYTEAFF
cdr3_nt: TGTGCCAGCTCACCACACACCTACACTGAAGCTTTCTTT

clone_size: -
v_call: TRBV7-9
d_call: TRBD2
j_call: TRBJ2-1
cdr3_length: 17
cdr3_aa: CASSLTQLAGSYNEQFF
cdr3_nt: TGTGCCAGCAGCTTAACCCAACTAGCGGGCTCCTACAATGAGCAGTTCTTC

clone_size: -
v_call: TRBV12-3/TRBV12-4
d_call: -
j_call: TRBJ2-5
cdr3_length: 12
cdr3_aa: CASSFTGETQYF
cdr3_nt: TGTGCCAGCAGTTTTACGGGAGAGACCCAGTACTTC

clone_size: -
v_call: TRBV6-2/TRBV6-3
d_call: -
j_call: TRBJ2-3
cdr3_length: 12
cdr3_aa: CASSYPPEHRYF
cdr3_nt: TGTGCCAGCAGTTACCCTCCCGAACATCGGTATTTT

clone_size: once
v_call: TRBV7-2
d_call: -
j_call: TRBJ2-1
cdr3_length: 14
cdr3_aa: CASSLIIQYNEQFF
cdr3_nt: TGTGCCAGCAGCTTAATTATACAATACAATGAGCAGTTCTTC

clone_size: once
v_call: TRBV28
d_call: TRBD1
j_call: TRBJ1-5
cdr3_length: 21
cdr3_aa: CASSKFYWKSRQGRLRQPQHF
cdr3_nt: TGTGCCAGCAGCAAGTTCTATTGGAAGTCACGACAGGGGAGGTTGCGGCAGCCCCAGCATTTT

clone_size: few
v_call: TRBV18
d_call: TRBD1
j_call: TRBJ1-5
cdr3_length: 16
cdr3_aa: CASSKDRVGSNQPQHF
cdr3_nt: TGTGCCAGCTCAAAGGACAGGGTGGGGAGCAATCAGCCCCAGCATTTT

clone_size: -
v_call: TRBV19
d_call: -
j_call: TRBJ2-1
cdr3_length: 12
cdr3_aa: CASSIPGIEQFF
cdr3_nt: TGTGCCAGTAGTATTCCAGGGATTGAGCAGTTCTTC

clone_size: -
v_call: TRBV28
d_call: -
j_call: TRBJ1-1
cdr3_length: 12
cdr3_aa: CASSPRNTEAFF
cdr3_nt: TGTGCCAGCAGTCCCAGGAACACTGAAGCTTTCTTT

clone_size: -
v_call: TRBV6-5
d_call: -
j_call: TRBJ1-6
cdr3_length: 13
cdr3_aa: CASRQGKNSPLHF
cdr3_nt: TGTGCCAGCAGACAGGGCAAAAATTCACCCCTCCACTTT

clone_size: -
v_call: TRBV5-1
d_call: -
j_call: TRBJ1-2
cdr3_length: 13
cdr3_aa: CASSLAGVSGYTF
cdr3_nt: TGCGCCAGCAGCTTGGCCGGGGTCAGCGGCTACACCTTC

clone_size: -
v_call: TRBV9
d_call: -
j_call: TRBJ2-3
cdr3_length: 16
cdr3_aa: CASSVGGQGRADTQYF
cdr3_nt: TGTGCCAGCAGCGTAGGTGGGCAGGGAAGGGCAGATACGCAGTATTTT

clone_size: -
v_call: TRBV6-2/TRBV6-3
d_call: -
j_call: TRBJ1-2
cdr3_length: 16
cdr3_aa: CASSTRTGIPNYGYTF
cdr3_nt: TGTGCCAGCAGCACCCGAACAGGGATTCCTAACTATGGCTACACCTTC

clone_size: -
v_call: TRBV28
d_call: -
j_call: TRBJ1-1
cdr3_length: 15
cdr3_aa: CASSSSGGGLKEAFF
cdr3_nt: TGTGCCAGCAGTTCCTCCGGTGGAGGCCTAAAGGAAGCTTTCTTT

clone_size: -
v_call: TRBV28
d_call: -
j_call: TRBJ1-3
cdr3_length: 18
cdr3_aa: CASRTRAAIGPSGNTIYF
cdr3_nt: TGTGCCAGCAGAACGAGGGCGGCCATAGGGCCCTCTGGAAACACCATATATTTT

clone_size: -
v_call: TRBV10-3
d_call: -
j_call: TRBJ1-2
cdr3_length: 15
cdr3_aa: CAISEEGSTLGGYTF
cdr3_nt: TGTGCCATCAGTGAAGAGGGTTCTACTCTGGGCGGCTACACCTTC

clone_size: -
v_call: TRBV2
d_call: TRBD1
j_call: TRBJ1-4
cdr3_length: 14
cdr3_aa: CASAPQGLHEKLFF
cdr3_nt: TGTGCCAGCGCTCCACAGGGGCTGCATGAAAAACTGTTTTTT

clone_size: -
v_call: TRBV20-1
d_call: -
j_call: TRBJ1-1
cdr3_length: 11
cdr3_aa: CSARWFPEGFF
cdr3_nt: TGCAGTGCCAGATGGTTCCCTGAGGGTTTCTTT

clone_size: -
v_call: TRBV25-1
d_call: -
j_call: TRBJ1-6
cdr3_length: 13
cdr3_aa: CASSEAGESPLHF
cdr3_nt: TGTGCCAGCAGTGAAGCGGGGGAGTCACCCCTCCACTTT

clone_size: -
v_call: TRBV18
d_call: TRBD1
j_call: TRBJ2-1
cdr3_length: 18
cdr3_aa: CASSPLAPGTGGRNEQFF
cdr3_nt: TGTGCCAGCTCACCACTGGCCCCCGGGACAGGGGGTCGCAATGAGCAGTTCTTC

clone_size: -
v_call: TRBV19
d_call: -
j_call: TRBJ1-5
cdr3_length: 15
cdr3_aa: CASSISGFGNQPQHF
cdr3_nt: TGTGCCAGTAGTATATCGGGTTTTGGCAATCAGCCCCAGCATTTT

clone_size: -
v_call: TRBV7-8
d_call: TRBD1
j_call: TRBJ1-5
cdr3_length: 16
cdr3_aa: CASSSGRDRGNQPQHF
cdr3_nt: TGTGCCAGCAGCTCCGGCCGGGACAGGGGGAATCAGCCCCAGCATTTT

clone_size: -
v_call: TRBV21-1
d_call: -
j_call: TRBJ2-2
cdr3_length: 11
cdr3_aa: CASEGVGELFF
cdr3_nt: TGTGCCAGTGAGGGAGTCGGGGAGCTGTTTTTT

clone_size: -
v_call: TRBV18
d_call: TRBD1
j_call: TRBJ1-2
cdr3_length: 22
cdr3_aa: CASSPGLGALRGQNLPNYGYTF
cdr3_nt: TGTGCCAGCTCACCGGGCTTGGGTGCGCTGCGGGGACAGAACCTCCCTAACTATGGCTACACCTTC

clone_size: -
v_call: TRBV7-2
d_call: -
j_call: TRBJ2-5
cdr3_length: 15
cdr3_aa: CASSLSAGIEETQYF
cdr3_nt: TGTGCCAGCAGCTTATCTGCGGGCATAGAAGAGACCCAGTACTTC

clone_size: -
v_call: TRBV2
d_call: TRBD1
j_call: TRBJ1-4
cdr3_length: 14
cdr3_aa: CASSRQGFNEKLFF
cdr3_nt: TGTGCCAGCAGTCGACAGGGTTTTAATGAAAAACTGTTTTTT

clone_size: -
v_call: TRBV19
d_call: -
j_call: TRBJ1-1
cdr3_length: 16
cdr3_aa: CASSISPGGSNTEAFF
cdr3_nt: TGTGCCAGTAGTATCTCCCCCGGAGGTAGTAACACTGAAGCTTTCTTT

clone_size: few
v_call: TRBV19
d_call: TRBD1
j_call: TRBJ1-5
cdr3_length: 17
cdr3_aa: CASYYGTGGLKDQPQHF
cdr3_nt: TGTGCCAGCTACTACGGGACAGGGGGCCTTAAGGATCAGCCCCAGCATTTT

clone_size: many
v_call: TRBV11-1
d_call: TRBD2
j_call: TRBJ2-7
cdr3_length: 16
cdr3_aa: CASSLSLAGGLYEQYF
cdr3_nt: TGTGCCAGCAGCTTAAGCCTAGCGGGAGGGCTGTACGAGCAGTACTTC

clone_size: -
v_call: TRBV5-4
d_call: -
j_call: TRBJ2-3
cdr3_length: 14
cdr3_aa: CASSFPGSTDTQYF
cdr3_nt: TGTGCCAGCAGCTTCCCTGGCAGCACAGATACGCAGTATTTT

clone_size: -
v_call: TRBV27
d_call: TRBD1
j_call: TRBJ2-1
cdr3_length: 15
cdr3_aa: CASSPGTGAYNEQFF
cdr3_nt: TGTGCCAGCAGTCCCGGGACAGGGGCCTACAATGAGCAGTTCTTC

clone_size: -
v_call: TRBV5-4
d_call: TRBD1
j_call: TRBJ2-7
cdr3_length: 15
cdr3_aa: CASSPGQGRDYEQYF
cdr3_nt: TGTGCCAGCAGCCCAGGACAGGGGAGGGACTACGAGCAGTACTTC